This T cell receptor (beta chain) was retrieved from a study of blood T cells in healthy people across ages (dated by TCRdb to 2013 to 2016). General notes on the study: In model experiments, roughly one uniquely barcoded TCR beta cDNA molecule per two T cells was captured by template switching. To track age-related changes in TCR beta repertoire diversity, the study relied on deep sequencing normalized with unique cDNA molecular identifiers. The donors were split into four age groups: young (average about 15 years), middle-aged (more than 35), aged (about 62) and long-lived (roughly 80). To avoid experimental bias, donors of different ages were randomly spread across the sequencing lanes. The study analyzed two additional independent replicas of 1 million unique cDNA reads from the same blood draw for two donors, one aged 18 to 29 and one aged 80 or older.

This clonotype was counted many times. The antigen it binds to is not known. No base qualities exist here, and no much larger clone lies one base off it. Donors were under 40 systemically healthy Caucasian individuals from Russia aged roughly 6 to 90 years. Ten milliliters of peripheral blood were drawn from each donor into EDTA-treated Vacutainer tubes. PBMCs were isolated by Ficoll-Paque density-gradient centrifugation, with at least 6 million obtained per sample. Trizol reagent was used to extract total RNA from PBMCs, with at least 6 micrograms per sample. The percentages of naive CD45RAhigh/CD27high T cells were determined by flow cytometry on a PBMC aliquot from every donor. The paper's findings and limits, for the study overall: The CMV infection status of donors was not known, potentially confounding age-related changes in expanded clonotypes. Observed TCR beta diversity per million T cells fell roughly linearly with age, and a significant reduction was already apparent by age around 40. Bulk unsorted PBMC profiling prevented conclusive comparison of naive and antigen-experienced compartments. Compared with the aged group, more naive CD4+ T cells, fewer expanded clones and increased TCR diversity were shown by the long-lived group, suggesting age selection. Observed TCR beta diversity correlated strongly with the percentage of naive T cells measured by flow cytometry. Total diversity estimates from one million sequenced T cells were considered lower bounds and underestimates.

V and J are truncated by 6 bases and 0 bases respectively, leaving an intervening sequence of 7 bases. Taken from the germline V gene, the CDR1 and CDR2 loops are MNHEY and SVGEGT. There are 13 amino acids in the CDR3, from cysteine to phenylalanine inclusive. Of all the DNA, just the CDR3 is kept, 39 bases in frame from base 1. The receptor library was made with 5' RACE. TCRdb lists the instrument as Illumina HiSeq 2500. A second PCR of roughly 6 to 11 cycles was run with a J-beta primer mix and a sample-barcoded 5' primer. Each TCR beta cDNA molecule received a unique molecular identifier from a template-switch 5' adaptor carrying 12 random nucleotides. Each sample yielded at least 3 million CDR3-containing paired-end reads. First-strand cDNA synthesis was performed from all RNA using the Mint cDNA synthesis kit, with priming by a TRBC-specific oligonucleotide. All cDNA was treated with uracil-DNA glycosylase and then went through a first 18-cycle PCR with the universal primers M1SS and BC2_uni_R. The paper's processing steps were these. For normalization, 1 million high-quality reads, each with a distinct molecular identifier, were randomly selected from each sample. Instead of being binned into consensus sequences, reads with shared molecular identifiers were discarded. CDR3 identification, clonotype clustering and error correction used MiTCR with a Q25 quality threshold and the strictest error-elimination algorithm. A nonparametric unseen species model with Euler transformation was used to estimate lower-bound total TCR beta diversity. TCRdb reran the public reads through fastp at Q25 and MiXCR, keeping productive beta chains. Each record represents a unique CDR3 protein, reported with the most common genes and DNA among its rows. The V and J calls were not made by the authors but by TCRdb's processing. Present in this sample are 1.5 million to 2 million distinct CDR3 sequences, 28% of which were seen just once. Of the sample, 7.7% is held by the ten largest clones.

The receptor's source is a woman in her 30s in good health. The chain couples TRBV6-2 or TRBV6-3 to TRBJ2-3; no D gene is confidently identified. The sequencing input was blood. The nucleotides are TGTGCCAGCAGGCTCCCTAGCACAGATACGCAGTATTTT. Its protein product is CASRLPSTDTQYF.